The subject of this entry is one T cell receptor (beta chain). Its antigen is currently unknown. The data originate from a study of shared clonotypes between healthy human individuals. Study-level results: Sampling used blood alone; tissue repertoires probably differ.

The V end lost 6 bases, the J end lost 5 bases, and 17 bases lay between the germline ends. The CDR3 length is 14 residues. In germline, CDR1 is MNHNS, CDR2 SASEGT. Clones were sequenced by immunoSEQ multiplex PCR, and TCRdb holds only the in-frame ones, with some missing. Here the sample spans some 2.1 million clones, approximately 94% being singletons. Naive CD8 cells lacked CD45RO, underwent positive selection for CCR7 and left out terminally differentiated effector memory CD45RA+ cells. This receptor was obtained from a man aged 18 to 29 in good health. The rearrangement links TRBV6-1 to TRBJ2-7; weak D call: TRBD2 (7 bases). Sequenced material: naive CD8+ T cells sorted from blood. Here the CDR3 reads CASSVSGGRDEQYF. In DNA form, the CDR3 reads TGTGCCAGCAGCGTCTCGGGGGGCCGGGACGAGCAGTACTTC.